This is a list of T cell receptor beta chains from one sample in a study of beta chain features in type 1 diabetes. Here immunoSEQ multiplex PCR was the method, and the copy in TCRdb shows in-frame clones only, minus some. Among 150,000 to 180,000 clones listed, around 8.5% were seen once. What was sequenced was central memory CD4+ T cells from blood. Receptor source: a man aged 18 to 29 in good health. The CDR3 runs from the conserved cysteine through the conserved F or W. A D gene is named only where the DNA matches it firmly. Clone size is not always given. Where it is, it says once, few, many or a class for expanded clones.

>TRBD2|TRBJ2-1|TRBV7-2|many
TGTGCCAGCAGCCGGACTAGCGGGAGGCACAATGAGCAGTTCTTC
CASSRTSGRHNEQFF
>-|TRBJ2-1|TRBV28|few
TGTGCCAGCAGTTTAGGGCAATTCAATGAGCAGTTCTTC
CASSLGQFNEQFF
>-|TRBJ2-7|TRBV21-1|few
TGTGCCAGCAGCAGCCTGGACAGGGGGGCCTACGAGCAGTACTTC
CASSSLDRGAYEQYF
>-|TRBJ2-5|TRBV6-1|-
TGTGCCAGCAGTTCAGGGCTACGGGAGACCCAGTACTTC
CASSSGLRETQYF
>-|TRBJ1-2|TRBV7-3|few
TGTGCCAGCAGCTTAACGAAAATATCCGGGACAACTGGCTACACCTTC
CASSLTKISGTTGYTF
>TRBD1|TRBJ1-1|TRBV2|few
TGTGCCAGCAGGGGGCCTGACAGGGGATGGATGAACACTGAAGCTTTCTTT
CASRGPDRGWMNTEAFF
>-|TRBJ2-1|TRBV6-1|few
TGTGCCAGCAGTGTTTCCCAGTGGAGTGAGCAGTTCTTC
CASSVSQWSEQFF
>-|TRBJ2-3|TRBV5-4|-
TGTGCCAGCAGCTTAGAGGAGGGCACCACAGATACGCAGTATTTT
CASSLEEGTTDTQYF
>-|TRBJ2-2|TRBV28|few
TGTGCCAGCAGGAAACAGCGGGACACCGGGGAGCTGTTTTTT
CASRKQRDTGELFF
>TRBD1|TRBJ2-2|TRBV7-2|-
TGTGCCAGCAGGGGGACAGGGTCGTCCGGGGAGCTGTTTTTT
CASRGTGSSGELFF
>-|TRBJ2-1|TRBV9|few
TGTGCCAGCAGCGTAGCGGGAGGGACAGTAAATGAGCAGTTCTTC
CASSVAGGTVNEQFF
>-|TRBJ2-7|TRBV5-1|-
TGCGCCAGCAGCTTGAGCGGGTACGAGCAGTACTTC
CASSLSGYEQYF
>-|TRBJ1-6|TRBV5-6|few
TGTGCCAGCAGCTTCGGGCAGGGAAGGCCTAATTCACCCCTCCACTTT
CASSFGQGRPNSPLHF
>-|TRBJ2-4|TRBV7-2|few
TGTGCCAGCAGCTTAGTAGGGGGGGACAAAAACATTCAGTACTTC
CASSLVGGDKNIQYF
>-|TRBJ2-7|TRBV9|-
TGTGCCAGCAGCCGAGGTGGCTACGAGCAGTACTTC
CASSRGGYEQYF
>-|TRBJ2-5|TRBV28|-
TGTGCCAGCAGGCCCCTAGAGACAGAAGAGACCCAGTACTTC
CASRPLETEETQYF
>-|TRBJ1-3|TRBV6-6|few
TGTGCCAGCAGCCCCTTCTCTGGAAACACCATATATTTT
CASSPFSGNTIYF